The source of this T cell receptor beta chain is a study of T-cell reconstitution after alpha-beta-depleted transplantation in children. Study-level findings and limits: Two months or so post-transplant, alpha-beta T cells reportedly derived from several hundred expanded graft clones. A year had passed since transplant, and T-cell counts and diversity by then came mostly from newly produced T cells. In some patients, recipient T cells and intrathymic progenitors surviving conditioning explained high day-60 diversity.

The TCRbeta library incorporated unique molecular identifiers. TCRdb re-analysed the PCR reads in MiXCR, keeping a single row per CDR3 protein. Among fewer than 750,000 distinct CDR3 sequences listed, 20% to 25% were seen once. As for this clonotype: What it binds is not known.

Sequenced here: PBMCs, mostly from graft donor cells, sampled 360 days after TCRalphabeta/CD19-depleted stem cell transplant. The clonotype comes from a boy younger than two who had a stem cell transplant for acute myeloid leukemia, so the T cells may come from the graft donor.

The CDR3 here is CASSQALRPNTGELFF. DNA of the CDR3: TGTGCCAGCAGCCAAGCGTTACGACCGAACACCGGGGAGCTGTTTTTT. V and J are TRBV4-2 and TRBJ2-2; D gene unclear. V shed 1 base and J shed 0 bases, with 9 bases lying between them. Germline CDR1 LGHNA, CDR2 YNFKEQ. The CDR3 has 16 residues.